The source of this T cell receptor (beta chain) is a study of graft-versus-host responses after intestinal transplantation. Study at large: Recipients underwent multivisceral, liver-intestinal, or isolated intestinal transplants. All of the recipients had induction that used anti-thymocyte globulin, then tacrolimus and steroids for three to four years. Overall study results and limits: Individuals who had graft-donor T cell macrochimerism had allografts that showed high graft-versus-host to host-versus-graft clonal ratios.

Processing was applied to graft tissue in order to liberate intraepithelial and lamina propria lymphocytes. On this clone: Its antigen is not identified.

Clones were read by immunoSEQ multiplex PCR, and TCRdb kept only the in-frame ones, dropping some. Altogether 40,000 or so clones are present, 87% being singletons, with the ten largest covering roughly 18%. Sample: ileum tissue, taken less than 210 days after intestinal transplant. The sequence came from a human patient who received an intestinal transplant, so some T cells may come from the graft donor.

CDR3 region: CASSGLGQGAEQYF. CDR3 in DNA: TGTGCCAGCAGCGGGCTGGGACAGGGGGCCGAGCAGTACTTC. This chain links TRBV13 with TRBJ2-7; 12 nucleotides align to TRBD1. The germline V gene encodes CDR1 PRHDT and CDR2 FYEKMQ (reference sequence). V lost 5 bases, J lost 6 bases, and 5 bases stayed unmatched. CDR3 length: 14 amino acids.